These T cell receptor beta chains were read from a single sample in a study of T cells in Graves' hyperthyroidism and ophthalmopathy. In TCRdb, the multiplex PCR reads were re-called with MiXCR into one record per CDR3 protein. The data show around 690,000 distinct CDR3 sequences, less than 25% seen once. The sample comprised blood. These receptors were taken from a man aged 25 to 40 with Graves' ophthalmopathy. The CDR3 runs from the conserved cysteine through the conserved F or W. A D gene is named only where the DNA matches it firmly.

cdr3_aa,d_call,v_call,j_call
CSAGTPSSGRTYEQYF,TRBD2,TRBV20-1,TRBJ2-7
CASSLSTDTQYF,.,TRBV5-1,TRBJ2-3
CASSLEDRAREQFF,TRBD1,TRBV7-9,TRBJ2-1
CSASEGDQPQHF,.,TRBV20-1,TRBJ1-5
CASSAQQGGGNTGELFF,.,TRBV2,TRBJ2-2
CASSFLRDRKMDEQFF,TRBD1,TRBV5-1,TRBJ2-1
CASSEARRSGNTIYF,.,TRBV3-1,TRBJ1-3
CATSRDSLLSGNTIYF,.,TRBV15,TRBJ1-3
CASSLSGQGGLGYGYTF,TRBD1,TRBV7-8,TRBJ1-2
CSAREGDYQPQHF,.,TRBV29-1,TRBJ1-5
CASRGTGGREQFF,TRBD1,TRBV5-5,TRBJ2-1
CSVDGQGGNEQFF,TRBD1,TRBV29-1,TRBJ2-1
CASNPRDTIYF,.,TRBV2,TRBJ1-3
CAWSVVGIKETQYF,.,TRBV30,TRBJ2-5
CSARDRYLAGVISYEQYF,TRBD2,TRBV20-1,TRBJ2-7
CASSFEVAGATGELFF,TRBD2,TRBV2,TRBJ2-2
CARQTGANVLTF,.,TRBV7-2,TRBJ2-6
CSAEGQGAAREQYF,TRBD1,TRBV20-1,TRBJ2-7
CASSQDGGSDYNEQFF,.,TRBV4-1,TRBJ2-1
CASSPVPSGAANTGELFF,TRBD2,TRBV7-2,TRBJ2-2
CASGTGGDEQFF,TRBD1,TRBV12-3/TRBV12-4,TRBJ2-1
CARGTSGRAWDGGQFF,TRBD2,TRBV30,TRBJ2-1
CASSYSVGGSVDEQYF,TRBD2,TRBV6-2/TRBV6-3,TRBJ2-7
CASSYSWGTDTQYF,.,TRBV6-5,TRBJ2-3
CASSAQTAVNTEAFF,.,TRBV6-1,TRBJ1-1
CASSIGSGGNQPQHF,.,TRBV19,TRBJ1-5
CASSSWDRGLREVTYNEQFF,TRBD1,TRBV7-9,TRBJ2-1